The 26 T cell receptor beta chains listed next were all sequenced from one sample in a study of early T cells in non-severe SARS-CoV-2 infection (dated by TCRdb to the early 2020s). The library was generated by 5' RACE. These reads were obtained on a NextSeq 500. Starting from the raw public reads, TCRdb applied fastp trimming at Q25, assembled clones with MiXCR and retained in-frame beta chains. When rows share a CDR3 protein, they turn into one entry using the most common DNA and genes. This sample has around 30,000 distinct CDR3 sequences in its table, and 4% to 4.5% of those were observed once. Under 4.5% of the sample belongs to the ten largest clones. Sequenced input: whole blood. The receptors shown here come from an adult who was a healthcare worker with PCR-confirmed SARS-CoV-2 infection or an uninfected control (not recorded which).

The table lists this clonotype with many counts. The chain employs TRBV29-1 and TRBJ2-5; D ambiguous. CDR1 and CDR2 (germline): SQVTM, ANQGSEA. Trimming left V 3 bases short and J 5 bases short, with 4 bases between. The CDR3 runs 10 residues. The CDR3 DNA reads as TGCAGCGTTGAGGAGGAGACCCAGTACTTC. It codes for CSVEEETQYF.

This clonotype was recorded many times. This chain links TRBV7-2 with TRBJ2-5; TRBD1 matches 9 bases. The junction had 5 bases not matched to a gene; V was cut back by 4 bases and J by 5 bases. The CDR3 extends over 14 amino acids. The V gene's germline CDR1 is SGHTA and CDR2 FQGNSA. CDR3 DNA: TGTGCCAGCAGCTCGAACAGGGGGCGGGAGACCCAGTACTTC. Translating it yields CASSSNRGRETQYF.

The sample holds many counts of this clonotype. J is TRBJ1-2 and V is TRBV6-1; 8 bases map to TRBD1. Germline assignment: CDR1 MNHNS and CDR2 SASEGT. Germline trimming cut 6 bases from V and 4 bases from J; bases unmatched to any gene: 4. CDR3 length equals 13 residues. CDR3 DNA sequence: TGTGCCAGCAGAGCGGACAGGGCCTATGGCTACACCTTC. This codes for CASRADRAYGYTF.

This clonotype came up many times. This chain joins TRBV7-6 and TRBJ2-1, with 10 bases identical to TRBD2. The trim removed 0 bases at V and 5 bases at J, leaving 4 bases unmatched. Germline V gives CDR1 SGHVS, CDR2 FNYEAQ. This CDR3 has 16 amino acids. CDR3 in DNA: TGTGCCAGCAGCTTAGCAGGAAGCGGGAGGGACAATGAGCAGTTCTTC. Translated, it gives CASSLAGSGRDNEQFF.

This clonotype was observed at least ten times. The V and J genes are TRBV29-1 and TRBJ2-2, with D perhaps given as TRBD1 or TRBD2 (5 bases each). The CDR3 runs to 14 residues. Trimming pared 6 bases from V and 0 bases from J, leaving 11 bases between. Germline CDR1 and CDR2: SQVTM and ANQGSEA. The CDR3 nucleotides are TGCAGCGTAGGGACGGCCGCGAACACCGGGGAGCTGTTTTTT. This sequence encodes CSVGTAANTGELFF.

This clonotype showed up many times. The chain is built from TRBV5-1 and TRBJ2-7; 10 bases map to TRBD2. CDR3 length: 17 amino acids. The junction had 13 bases not matched to a gene; V was cut back by 4 bases and J by 3 bases. The germline V gene has CDR1 SGHRS and CDR2 YFSETQ. The CDR3: CASSAITGLAPDYEQYF. For the CDR3, the DNA is TGCGCCAGCAGCGCCATAACGGGACTAGCGCCCGACTACGAGCAGTACTTC.

This clonotype was picked up many times. Written as DNA, the CDR3 is TGTGCCAGCAGCGCCAGCCAGGACAAATGGGGTGAGCAGTTCTTC. This codes for CASSASQDKWGEQFF. This chain uses TRBV4-2 with TRBJ2-1; D may be TRBD1 (5 bases). CDR3 size: 15 residues. CDR1 is LGHNA and CDR2 is YNFKEQ in the germline V gene. Between the trimmed V and J ends, which lost 5 bases and 9 bases, there was a span of 20 bases.

This clonotype was observed at least ten times. This chain links TRBV4-1 with TRBJ2-7; TRBD2 matches at 12 bases. The J segment lost 4 bases and the V segment lost 4 bases, leaving 5 bases of the junction unmatched. Germline-derived CDR1 and CDR2 are MGHRA and YSYEKL. CDR3 length equals 15 residues. The CDR3 reads CASSRGLAGGYEQYF. The CDR3 bases are TGCGCCAGCAGCCGAGGTCTAGCGGGAGGGTACGAGCAGTACTTC.

Only a few counts were recorded for this clonotype. This chain connects TRBV19 to TRBJ2-1; 11 nucleotides agree with TRBD2. The CDR3 totals 15 residues. Trimming at V came to 5 bases and at J to 9 bases, leaving 9 bases not matched to a gene. CDR1 is LNHDA, CDR2 SQIVND, per germline (reference sequence). The CDR3 sequence is CASSRLSGRAPEQFF. The CDR3 DNA sequence: TGTGCCAGTAGTCGACTTAGCGGGAGGGCCCCTGAGCAGTTCTTC.

This clonotype was seen ten or more times. The CDR3 region is CSAPLRSSNQPQHF. CDR3 nucleotide sequence: TGCAGTGCCCCACTTAGGAGTAGCAATCAGCCCCAGCATTTT. This sequence joins TRBV20-1 and TRBJ1-5, with D unresolved. The germline gives CDR1 DFQATT, CDR2 SNEGSKA (reference sequence). There are 14 residues in the CDR3. Deletions cut 6 bases from V and 0 bases from J, with 12 bases between.

This clonotype was counted at least ten times. The V and J genes are TRBV5-4 and TRBJ2-7; possibly TRBD1 for D (5 bases). Trimming removed 0 bases from V and 3 bases from J, with 13 bases in between. Germline V gene sequence: CDR1 SGHNT, CDR2 YYREEE (reference sequence). This CDR3 is built from 15 residues. This CDR3 reads CASSLGQRLDYEQYF. The CDR3 bases are TGTGCCAGCAGCTTGGGACAGCGCCTGGACTACGAGCAGTACTTC. Variable domain in full (rest from reference TRBV5-4 and TRBJ2-7): ETGVTQSPTHLIKTRGQQVTLRCSSQSGHNTVSWYQQALGQGPQFIFQYYREEENGRGNFPPRFSGLQFPNYSSELNVNALELDDSALYLCASSLGQRLDYEQYFGPGTRLTVT.

This clonotype was observed at least ten times. The rearrangement uses TRBV7-9 and TRBJ1-1, with 7 bases fitting TRBD1. CDR1 and CDR2 from the germline V gene are SEHNR and FQNEAQ (reference sequence). The CDR3 sequence is 16 residues long. Trimming cost V 1 base and J 0 bases; bases outside gene matches: 5. The CDR3 DNA reads as TGTGCCAGCAGCTTAGGAGACAGGGATTTGAACACTGAAGCTTTCTTT. It codes for CASSLGDRDLNTEAFF.

The chain has TRBV3-1 and TRBJ1-1; 7 bases fit TRBD1. Trimming at V came to 4 bases and at J to 4 bases, leaving 9 bases not matched to a gene. CDR1 is LGHDT and CDR2 is YNNKEL in the germline V gene (reference sequence). This CDR3 has 15 residues. CDR3 nucleotide sequence: TGTGCCAGCAGCCCCTGGACAGGAGTAGGCACTGAAGCTTTCTTT. This gives the protein CASSPWTGVGTEAFF.

In this sample, this clonotype turned up many times. CDR3 in amino acids: CAWSVGGRYEQYF. CDR3 DNA: TGTGCCTGGAGTGTTGGCGGCCGTTACGAGCAGTACTTC. The chain uses TRBV30 and TRBJ2-7, with D hard to call. The ends were cut back, 0 bases at V and 4 bases at J, with 10 bases in the middle. The CDR3 runs to 13 residues. Per germline, CDR1 GTSNPN and CDR2 SVGIG (reference sequence).

By sample share, this clonotype is medium-sized (0.01 to 0.1%). The V call is TRBV7-9, the J call TRBJ2-2; D may correspond to TRBD1 or TRBD2 (5 bases each). Between the trimmed V and J ends, which lost 4 bases and 0 bases, there was a span of 12 bases. From germline, CDR1 is SEHNR and CDR2 FQNEAQ (reference sequence). The CDR3 runs to 16 residues. CDR3 DNA: TGTGCCAGCAGCTCTCGGGACCAACCGAACACCGGGGAGCTGTTTTTT. It encodes CASSSRDQPNTGELFF.

This clonotype was seen repeatedly, ten times or more. The CDR3 DNA reads TGTGCCAGCAGCCCCGGACTAGCGGGCGGCGGAGATACGCAGTATTTT. Its protein product is CASSPGLAGGGDTQYF. The V call is TRBV7-3, the J call TRBJ2-3; 11 bases match TRBD2. CDR3 length: 16 residues. Per germline, CDR1 SGHTA and CDR2 FQGTGA. V shed 5 bases and J 5 bases; nucleotides not matched to a gene: 9. The variable domain in full, completed from reference TRBV7-3 and TRBJ2-3, reads GAGVSQTPSNKVTEKGKYVELRCDPISGHTALYWYRQSLGQGPEFLIYFQGTGAADDSGLPNDRFFAVRPEGSVSTLKIQRTERGDSAVYLCASSPGLAGGGDTQYFGPGTRLTVL.

This clonotype was counted many times. This chain joins TRBV28 and TRBJ1-2; D remains unclear. Germline V lookup: CDR1 MDHEN, CDR2 SYDVKM. CDR3 size: 13 residues. V lost 6 bases, J lost 1 base, and 9 bases lay in between. The CDR3 protein is CASSLRSNYGYTF. The CDR3 DNA reads TGTGCCAGCAGCCTCAGGAGTAACTATGGCTACACCTTC.

This clonotype appeared many times. The chain links TRBV7-9 to TRBJ2-7; 9 nucleotides match TRBD1. Germline CDR1 is SEHNR and CDR2 is FQNEAQ (reference sequence). The CDR3 consists of 15 residues. Unmatched junction bases numbered 8, after V lost 5 bases and J lost 3 bases. The CDR3 protein is CASSPDRGRVYEQYF. The CDR3 DNA sequence: TGTGCCAGCAGCCCGGACAGGGGAAGGGTCTACGAGCAGTACTTC.

This clonotype was detected ten times or more. CDR3 residues: CASSQETSGADEQYF. The CDR3 nucleotides read TGTGCCAGCAGCCAAGAGACTAGCGGAGCGGATGAGCAGTACTTC. This chain links TRBV3-1 with TRBJ2-7; 9 bases match TRBD2. Germline loops: CDR1 LGHDT, CDR2 YNNKEL (reference sequence). V shed 0 bases and J 7 bases; nucleotides not matched to a gene: 7. The CDR3 is made up of 15 amino acids.

This clonotype was counted ten times or more. V gene TRBV6-5 combines with J gene TRBJ2-3; 12 bases are shared with TRBD2. Germline assignment: CDR1 MNHEY and CDR2 SVGAGI. This CDR3 is 17 amino acids long. J lost 2 bases, V lost 6 bases, and 9 bases had no gene match. The CDR3 region has the DNA TGTGCCAGCAGAGCGGGGACTAGCGGGCTTATCACAGATACGCAGTATTTT. Residues: CASRAGTSGLITDTQYF.

This clonotype turned up a few times. The V gene is TRBV20-1, the J gene TRBJ2-3; either TRBD1 or TRBD2 may fit D (6 bases each). The length of the CDR3 is 14 residues. CDR1 and CDR2 (germline): DFQATT, SNEGSKA (reference sequence). Trimming took 0 bases from V and 7 from J, leaving 14 bases between them. CDR3 region: CSARDGGTWNTQYF. CDR3 sequence (DNA): TGCAGTGCTAGAGACGGCGGGACATGGAATACGCAGTATTTT.

The genes are TRBV14 and TRBJ1-3; TRBD1 matches 8 bases. Germline trimming cut 2 bases from V and 3 bases from J; bases unmatched to any gene: 6. The CDR3 contains 16 residues. Per germline, CDR1 SGHDN and CDR2 FVKESK. The CDR3 loop reads CASSQSRTGNGNTIYF. DNA for the CDR3: TGTGCCAGCAGCCAAAGCCGGACAGGGAATGGAAACACCATATATTTT.

The chain carries TRBV7-6 and TRBJ2-3; the D gene is possibly TRBD2 (5 bases). The CDR3 is made up of 13 amino acids. V gave up 8 bases and J gave up 5 bases, with 14 bases separating them. CDR1 and CDR2 from the germline V gene are SGHVS and FNYEAQ. The CDR3 here is CASAREIQDTQYF. Here the CDR3 DNA reads TGTGCCAGCGCTAGGGAGATTCAAGATACGCAGTATTTT.

Many counts were recorded for this clonotype. This chain uses TRBV2 with TRBJ2-1; no firm D call. Trimming took off 6 bases at V and 1 base at J, with 7 bases between the two ends. Germline CDR1 SNHLY, CDR2 FYNNEI. The CDR3 runs to 13 residues. This chain's CDR3 is CASSVNSYNEQFF. The CDR3 region has the DNA TGTGCCAGCAGCGTCAATTCCTACAATGAGCAGTTCTTC. Drawing the rest from reference TRBV2 and TRBJ2-1, the complete variable domain is EPEVTQTPSHQVTQMGQEVILRCVPISNHLYFYWYRQILGQKVEFLVSFYNNEISEKSEIFDDQFSVERPDGSNFTLKIRSTKLEDSAMYFCASSVNSYNEQFFGPGTRLTVL.

This clonotype was seen repeatedly, ten times or more. The V call is TRBV14, the J call TRBJ2-2, with 9 bases identical to TRBD1. V was clipped by 1 base and J by 3 bases; unmatched bases: 3. Germline CDR1 SGHDN, CDR2 FVKESK. This CDR3 is built from 16 residues. In nucleotides, the CDR3 is TGTGCCAGCAGCCAAGGGGGGACAGGGCACACCGGGGAGCTGTTTTTT. Protein sequence: CASSQGGTGHTGELFF.

This clonotype was seen only a few times. The gene calls are TRBV6-5 and TRBJ2-7; 9 bases map to TRBD2. CDR1 is MNHEY, CDR2 SVGAGI, per germline. This CDR3 spans 17 amino acids. Trimming took 7 bases from V and 0 from J; bases not matched to a gene: 13. The CDR3 is CASTSGRTTISSYEQYF. CDR3 sequence (DNA): TGTGCCAGCACCAGCGGGAGGACTACGATAAGCTCCTACGAGCAGTACTTC.